The rows below give T cell receptor beta chains drawn from one sample of a study of cytomegalovirus exposure and HLA in healthy donors. Sequencing was performed with immunoSEQ multiplex PCR; in TCRdb, only in-frame clones are kept and a portion is missing. The sample holds roughly 160,000 clones, more than 80% seen once. Sequences were obtained from PBMCs. Receptors were obtained from a male donor in good health and CMV-seronegative. Each CDR3 is given without its conserved first and last residue. A clone size is listed for some rows: how often the clone was seen (once, few, many), or a class if it is expanded.

ASSLAPLGQGHNEQF,TRBV5-1,-,TRBJ2-1
ASSLETRNTDTQY,TRBV7-6,-,TRBJ2-3
ASSLGDRDGQPQH,TRBV18,-,TRBJ1-5
ASSPGRYEQY,TRBV7-2,-,TRBJ2-7
ASSIDPGHLYGYT,TRBV19,-,TRBJ1-2
ASSLTWGGQETQY,TRBV7-2,-,TRBJ2-5
ASSFRDRANTGELF,TRBV7-8,-,TRBJ2-2
ASSPDRGRADTQY,TRBV19,-,TRBJ2-3
ASVTSAKSSYEQY,TRBV2,-,-
ASSSAENYGYT,TRBV7-6,-,TRBJ1-2
AISESPMSSYEQY,TRBV10-3,-,TRBJ2-7
ASSDAWSYKDSYEQY,TRBV6-1,-,TRBJ2-7
ASSLSDRETDTQY,TRBV28,-,TRBJ2-3
ASSLTGYTGELF,TRBV7-6,-,TRBJ2-2
ASSSATGQGSYEQY,TRBV7-9,once,TRBJ2-7
ASSTARDSNGYT,TRBV7-9,-,TRBJ1-2
ASSLVSPGLAVGTDTQY,TRBV7-6,once,TRBJ2-3
SGGGIQETQY,TRBV29-1,-,TRBJ2-5
ASVGNEEKLF,TRBV7-6,-,TRBJ1-4
ASSHTSGRTDEQF,TRBV7-9,-,TRBJ2-1
ASSLGTSGDTQY,TRBV9,-,TRBJ2-3
ASSLAGGETEAF,TRBV19,once,TRBJ1-1
ASSGVTGNVLQPQH,TRBV6-1,-,TRBJ1-5
ASSRTGFQETQY,TRBV27,-,TRBJ2-5
ASRSGGSNQPQH,TRBV6-5,-,TRBJ1-5
ASSPGAGAYEQY,TRBV7-2,once,TRBJ2-7